This T cell receptor beta chain stems from a study of blood T cell repertoires in COVID-19. Overall study: COVID-19 samples from acute and convalescent phases originated in the United States, Italy and Spain. From T cells, B-cell-depleted T cells, or PBMCs came the material, which was cDNA or gDNA.

Authors' methods: Amplification of reference gene primers was used by the study to estimate nucleated cell counts. Some clones are missing from TCRdb's copy, which holds only in-frame ones; the method was immunoSEQ multiplex PCR. V, J and clone size were drawn from that table, and D and trimming were deduced from the DNA. The repertoire has about 190,000 clones, under 90% of them found once; the top ten carry around 6.6%. CDR1 is SGHRS, CDR2 YFSETQ, per germline. This CDR3 has 14 residues. Trimming cost V 0 bases and J 0 bases, with 7 bases left between them. This clone was found a few times. The TCR originated in a middle-aged man with acute or convalescent COVID-19. The sample consisted of peripheral blood. The chain links TRBV5-1 to TRBJ2-7; D is uncertain. CDR3 sequence: CASSLDQNSYEQYF. CDR3 bases: TGCGCCAGCAGCTTGGATCAGAACTCCTACGAGCAGTACTTC.